These 29 T cell receptor beta chains originate from one sample sequenced in a study of T cell responses to AZD1222 COVID-19 vaccine. TCRdb's copy holds only in-frame clones and misses some; the assay was immunoSEQ multiplex PCR. The sample has fewer than 120,000 clones, 87% seen once. The sample here was peripheral blood, taken on day 0 of AZD1222 vaccination. The source is an adult in good health.

A word on this clone: This sample includes further DNA sequences coding for the same CDR3. CDR3 residues: CASSLVARGPYNEQFF. The CDR3 DNA sequence: TGTGCCAGCAGCTTAGTGGCGCGGGGGCCCTACAATGAGCAGTTCTTC. The V call is TRBV7-2, the J call TRBJ2-1; a possible D gene is TRBD2 (7 bases). The CDR3 has 16 amino acids. The germline gives CDR1 SGHTA, CDR2 FQGNSA. Trimming left V 1 base short and J 2 bases short, with 12 bases between.

The chain uses TRBV27 and TRBJ2-7; no reliable D call. With 6 bases removed from V and 0 bases from J, the gap between germline ends came to 9 bases. This CDR3 contains 13 residues. Germline V CDR1 and CDR2: MNHEY, SMNVEV (reference sequence). The CDR3 sequence: CASRGLLSYEQYF. The CDR3 DNA follows: TGTGCCAGCAGGGGCCTGCTCTCCTACGAGCAGTACTTC.

The CDR3 DNA reads as TGTGCCAGTAGTATCTCCAGCGGGAGCTCTGGAAACACCATATATTTT. Protein sequence: CASSISSGSSGNTIYF. The chain carries TRBV19 and TRBJ1-3; no reliable D call. V lost 3 bases and J 0 bases, leaving 12 bases between the germline ends. In germline, CDR1 is LNHDA, CDR2 SQIVND (reference sequence). This CDR3 contains 16 residues.

The rearrangement joins TRBV19 to TRBJ1-1; D gene ambiguous. Deletions cut 5 bases from V and 3 bases from J, with 13 bases between. CDR1 and CDR2 (germline): LNHDA, SQIVND (reference sequence). CDR3 length: 14 residues. The CDR3 DNA reads TGTGCCAGTAGTTCGAGACGGCCCGACACTGAAGCTTTCTTT. It codes for CASSSRRPDTEAFF.

The V call is TRBV19, the J call TRBJ2-7; D is unclear. Trimming shortened V by 6 bases and J by 2 bases, and 11 bases separated the two germline ends. The germline CDR1 and CDR2 sequences are LNHDA and SQIVND (reference sequence). This CDR3 region has 13 residues. This chain's CDR3 is CASSAGTTYEQYF. In DNA, the CDR3 is TGTGCCAGTAGCGCAGGAACCACCTACGAGCAGTACTTC.

The rearrangement uses TRBV25-1 and TRBJ1-2; D is possibly TRBD1 (6 bases). CDR3 length: 14 residues. V shed 7 bases and J shed 4 bases, with 16 bases lying between them. Germline CDR1 reads MGHDK; CDR2 reads SYGVNS. The DNA for the CDR3 is TGTGCCAGCACTTCAGGACAGCCGTTCTATGGCTACACCTTC. Translating gives CASTSGQPFYGYTF.

The rearrangement joins TRBV6-5 to TRBJ1-2, with a weak D call TRBD1 (5 bases). Germline V lookup: CDR1 MNHEY, CDR2 SVGAGI. Trimming left V 7 bases short and J 4 bases short, with 16 bases between. CDR3 length: 14 amino acids. The CDR3 DNA follows: TGTGCCAGCACCCTGACAGCCCCAATCTATGGCTACACCTTC. This sequence encodes CASTLTAPIYGYTF.

The chain is built from TRBV3-1 (or the pseudogene TRBV3-2) and TRBJ2-7; possibly TRBD1 for D (5 bases). The CDR3 runs 14 residues. Germline V lookup: CDR1 LGHDT, CDR2 YNNKEL (reference sequence). The ends were cut back, 0 bases at V and 3 bases at J, with 9 bases in the middle. The CDR3 spells CASSQDRANYEQYF. The CDR3 DNA sequence: TGTGCCAGCAGCCAAGACAGGGCGAACTACGAGCAGTACTTC.

The V gene is TRBV4-1, the J gene TRBJ1-3; D is perhaps TRBD1 (5 bases). CDR1 and CDR2 (germline): MGHRA, YSYEKL. The CDR3 extends over 18 amino acids. V lost 5 bases and J 4 bases, leaving 24 bases between the germline ends. The CDR3 region has the DNA TGCGCCAGCAGCAACCGCGGTGGGGCTCTCTCTGTAGGAAACACCATATATTTT. Translation gives CASSNRGGALSVGNTIYF.

The chain carries TRBV7-9 and TRBJ1-6, with 11 bases fitting TRBD1. J lost 10 bases, V lost 2 bases, and 4 bases had no gene match. Germline assignment: CDR1 SEHNR and CDR2 FQNEAQ (reference sequence). CDR3 length: 15 residues. CDR3 residues: CASSLLGQGGSPLHF. The CDR3, as DNA: TGTGCCAGCAGCTTATTGGGACAGGGGGGATCACCCCTCCACTTT.

The chain employs TRBV19 and TRBJ1-1; D remains unclear. This CDR3 has 15 amino acids. Trimming removed 7 bases at V and 3 bases at J, with 18 bases between. Germline CDR1 and CDR2: LNHDA and SQIVND (reference sequence). CDR3 nucleotides: TGTGCCAGTACCGTTGCGCGTTGGTCCCACACTGAAGCTTTCTTT. Translating gives CASTVARWSHTEAFF. Together with reference TRBV19 and TRBJ1-1, the CDR3 gives the full variable domain: DGGITQSPKYLFRKEGQNVTLSCEQNLNHDAMYWYRQDPGQGLRLIYYSQIVNDFQKGDIAEGYSVSREKKESFPLTVTSAQKNPTAFYLCASTVARWSHTEAFFGQGTRLTVV.

The gene calls are TRBV3-1 (or the pseudogene TRBV3-2) and TRBJ1-3; D might be TRBD1 (6 bases). The V end was cut by 5 bases, the J end by 4 bases, with 9 bases between. The germline V gene encodes CDR1 LGHDT and CDR2 YNNKEL (reference sequence). This CDR3 spans 13 amino acids. DNA of the CDR3: TGTGCCAGCAGCACAGGGCACGGAAACACCATATATTTT. Translated, it gives CASSTGHGNTIYF.

The chain has TRBV7-2 and TRBJ1-6, with D hard to call. The CDR3 loop spans 13 amino acids. Germline V gives CDR1 SGHTA, CDR2 FQGNSA. Trimming removed 1 base from V and 10 bases from J, with 8 bases in between. This CDR3 is CASSLEPGSPLHF. Here the CDR3 DNA reads TGTGCCAGCAGCTTAGAGCCGGGCTCACCCCTCCACTTT.

The J gene is TRBJ2-5, the V gene TRBV5-1; D not resolved. Trimming stripped 2 bases from V and 4 bases from J, with 12 bases between. The CDR3 is 14 amino acids. Looked up from germline, CDR1 is SGHRS and CDR2 is YFSETQ. CDR3 sequence: CASSLELPGETQYF. DNA of the CDR3: TGCGCCAGCAGCTTAGAGCTCCCGGGAGAGACCCAGTACTTC.

This chain connects TRBV3-1 (or the pseudogene TRBV3-2) to TRBJ2-7, with unresolved D. The CDR3 length is 12 residues. CDR1 is LGHDT, CDR2 YNNKEL, per germline (reference sequence). V lost 0 bases and J 5 bases, leaving 5 bases between the germline ends. CDR3 residues: CASSQDWDEQYF. The CDR3 bases are TGTGCCAGCAGCCAAGATTGGGACGAGCAGTACTTC.

There are a few counts of this clone. The rearrangement links TRBV23-1 to TRBJ2-5, with D possibly TRBD2 on 5 matching bases. TRBV23-1 is an ORF, with its function uncertain. There are 11 residues in the CDR3. V lost 10 bases to trimming and J lost 5 bases, with 11 bases between them. CDR3 residues: CATLRGETQYF. CDR3 nucleotides: TGCGCCACTCTACGCGGGGAGACCCAGTACTTC.

This clone was detected a few times. The rearrangement uses TRBV3-1 (or the pseudogene TRBV3-2) and TRBJ2-1; 8 nucleotides line up with TRBD2. Germline V gene data show CDR1 as LGHDT and CDR2 as YNNKEL (reference sequence). The CDR3 loop spans 17 amino acids. With V trimmed by 4 bases and J by 7 bases, 15 bases remained unmatched. The CDR3 loop reads CASSLLGAGGVLNEQFF. The CDR3 DNA follows: TGTGCCAGCAGCCTCTTAGGGGCCGGGGGGGTATTGAATGAGCAGTTCTTC.

The chain has TRBV6-1 and TRBJ1-4; D remains unclear. The CDR3 is 14 amino acids. Trimming removed 1 base at V and 7 bases at J, with 10 bases between. CDR1 and CDR2 from the germline V gene are MNHNS and SASEGT. Here the CDR3 reads CASSEEISVEKLFF. The CDR3 bases are TGTGCCAGCAGTGAAGAGATTTCGGTTGAAAAACTGTTTTTT.

This chain connects TRBV4-3 to TRBJ2-1; a weak D match, TRBD2 (7 bases). The length of the CDR3 is 15 residues. V was pared by 0 bases and J by 10 bases, with 16 bases between. CDR1 and CDR2 from the germline V gene are LGHNA and YSLEER. In nucleotides, the CDR3 is TGCGCCAGCAGCCAAGATTTGGGGGGGCCTAGAGAGCAGTTCTTC. Its translation is CASSQDLGGPREQFF.

V and J are TRBV6-5 and TRBJ1-4; D possibly corresponds to TRBD1 (6 bases). Germline CDR1 reads MNHEY; CDR2 reads SVGAGI. Deletions cut 8 bases from V and 3 bases from J, with 16 bases between. The CDR3 extends over 15 amino acids. For the CDR3, the DNA is TGTGCCAGCCTACCCCGACAGGCTTCTAATGAAAAACTGTTTTTT. Amino acids: CASLPRQASNEKLFF.

The chain couples TRBV28 to TRBJ1-2; D remains unclear. Between the trimmed V and J ends, which lost 2 bases and 0 bases, there was a span of 10 bases. This CDR3 region has 15 residues. The germline CDR1 and CDR2 sequences are MDHEN and SYDVKM. Here the CDR3 reads CASSLGASANYGYTF. Written as DNA, the CDR3 is TGTGCCAGCAGTTTAGGAGCCTCAGCTAACTATGGCTACACCTTC.

As concerns this clone: One junction end does not reproduce the germline sequence, and a read error may be involved. This chain uses TRBV7-7 with TRBJ2-7, with a possible D match to TRBD2 (6 bases). Germline V lookup: CDR1 SSHAT, CDR2 FNYEAQ (reference sequence). The CDR3 is 16 residues long. The CDR3 spells CASSLWPRGPPYEQYF. The CDR3 region has the DNA TGTGCTAGCAGCCTATGGCCGCGGGGTCCCCCCTACGAGCAGTACTTC.

This sequence joins TRBV18 and TRBJ1-1; D is undetermined. The CDR3 extends over 13 amino acids. Trimming removed 5 bases from V and 5 bases from J, with 12 bases in between. Germline loops: CDR1 KGHSH, CDR2 LQKENI. This CDR3 is CASSAAESTEAFF. The CDR3 coding sequence is TGTGCCAGCTCAGCAGCCGAATCGACTGAAGCTTTCTTT.

This sequence joins TRBV9 and TRBJ1-3; D is undetermined. V lost 0 bases and J lost 0, with 4 bases in between. This CDR3 has 14 residues. CDR1 and CDR2 from the germline V gene are SGDLS and YYNGEE. CDR3 protein: CASSVVSSGNTIYF. CDR3 nucleotide sequence: TGTGCCAGCAGCGTAGTGAGCTCTGGAAACACCATATATTTT.

V and J are TRBV2 and TRBJ1-6; 10 bases match TRBD1. The J segment lost 10 bases and the V segment lost 8 bases, leaving 5 bases of the junction unmatched. Germline lookup yields CDR1 SNHLY and CDR2 FYNNEI. There are 13 residues in the CDR3. In nucleotides, the CDR3 is TGTGCCAGCCGGGACAGGGGAGCCTCACCCCTCCACTTT. This codes for CASRDRGASPLHF. Full variable domain (outside the CDR3, taken from reference TRBV2 and TRBJ1-6): EPEVTQTPSHQVTQMGQEVILRCVPISNHLYFYWYRQILGQKVEFLVSFYNNEISEKSEIFDDQFSVERPDGSNFTLKIRSTKLEDSAMYFCASRDRGASPLHFGNGTRLTVT.

The CDR3 bases are TGTGCCAGCAGGGAGGCGGAGAACACCGGGGAGCTGTTTTTT. Translated, it gives CASREAENTGELFF. V and J are TRBV4-2 and TRBJ2-2; TRBD2 might be the D (5 bases). V shed 6 bases and J shed 1 base, with 9 bases lying between them. The CDR3 runs to 14 residues. Germline V gene data show CDR1 as LGHNA and CDR2 as YNFKEQ.

The genes are TRBV5-8 and TRBJ2-5; no clear D. From germline, CDR1 is SGHTS and CDR2 YDEGEE. The length of the CDR3 is 14 residues. Trimming left V 6 bases short and J 2 bases short, with 14 bases between. CDR3 sequence (DNA): TGTGCCAGCATCAAGGCGAGGCAGCAAGAGACCCAGTACTTC. Its translation is CASIKARQQETQYF.

The rearrangement uses TRBV7-2 and TRBJ1-2; tentative D call: TRBD1 (5 bases). There are 15 residues in the CDR3. The V and J ends lost 5 bases and 2 bases respectively, with 15 bases between them. Germline CDR1 SGHTA, CDR2 FQGNSA. CDR3 sequence reads: CASSVIGAENYGYTF. In DNA form, the CDR3 reads TGTGCCAGCAGCGTTATAGGGGCAGAGAACTATGGCTACACCTTC. Filled out from reference TRBV7-2 and TRBJ1-2, the complete variable domain reads GAGVSQSPSNKVTEKGKDVELRCDPISGHTALYWYRQSLGQGLEFLIYFQGNSAPDKSGLPSDRFSAERTGGSVSTLTIQRTQQEDSAVYLCASSVIGAENYGYTFGSGTRLTVV.

The genes are TRBV19 and TRBJ2-7; no reliable D call. The ends were cut back, 2 bases at V and 4 bases at J, with 12 bases in the middle. The CDR3 totals 14 residues. From germline, CDR1 is LNHDA and CDR2 SQIVND (reference sequence). CDR3 in amino acids: CASSIRTPGYEQYF. The CDR3 DNA reads TGTGCCAGTAGTATAAGGACCCCTGGTTACGAGCAGTACTTC.